This is a list of T cell receptor beta chains from one sample in a study of Ad26.COV2.S vaccination and SARS-CoV-2 variants. TCRdb's copy holds only in-frame clones and misses some; the assay was immunoSEQ multiplex PCR. Of 180,000 or so clones listed, roughly 89% are singletons. Sequenced material: peripheral blood, taken after recovery from COVID-19. These TCRs come from a human donor who had recovered from COVID-19. CDR3s include the opening cysteine and the closing phenylalanine or tryptophan. D genes are given only for firm matches. The size entry is marked missing in some rows and otherwise reads once, few, many or a size class.

CDR3nt: TGTGCCACCAGCAGAGCCCGCTCCTACGAGCAGTACTTC
CDR3aa: CATSRARSYEQYF
len: 13
j_gene: TRBJ2-7
abundance: once
v_gene: TRBV15
d_gene: .

CDR3nt: TGTGCCAGCAGCCAAGGGACTAGCGGTTTCACAGATACGCAGTATTTT
CDR3aa: CASSQGTSGFTDTQYF
len: 16
j_gene: TRBJ2-3
abundance: .
v_gene: TRBV3-1/TRBV3-2
d_gene: TRBD2

CDR3nt: TGTGCCAGCAGTAACCTCCGCACAGATACGCAGTATTTT
CDR3aa: CASSNLRTDTQYF
len: 13
j_gene: TRBJ2-3
abundance: .
v_gene: TRBV12-3/TRBV12-4
d_gene: .

CDR3nt: TGTGCCAGCATCACTGGGGATTATAATTCACCCCTCCACTTT
CDR3aa: CASITGDYNSPLHF
len: 14
j_gene: TRBJ1-6
abundance: .
v_gene: TRBV28
d_gene: .

CDR3nt: TGTGCCAGCGCTAGCGGGAGCTACAATGAGCAGTTCTTC
CDR3aa: CASASGSYNEQFF
len: 13
j_gene: TRBJ2-1
abundance: .
v_gene: TRBV7-8
d_gene: TRBD2

CDR3nt: TGTGCCAGCAGTGGGATCCAACAGGGCGGTGGCTACACCTTC
CDR3aa: CASSGIQQGGGYTF
len: 14
j_gene: TRBJ1-2
abundance: .
v_gene: TRBV25-1
d_gene: .

CDR3nt: TGTGCCAGCAGCGCCCACCACCGGTCCGGGGAGCTGTTTTTT
CDR3aa: CASSAHHRSGELFF
len: 14
j_gene: TRBJ2-2
abundance: .
v_gene: TRBV9
d_gene: .

CDR3nt: TGCAGTGCTACGAGGGGTGAAAAACTGTTTTTT
CDR3aa: CSATRGEKLFF
len: 11
j_gene: TRBJ1-4
abundance: .
v_gene: TRBV20-1
d_gene: .

CDR3nt: TGTGCCAGCTCACTCCTGGGGACAGGGATAGCCTACAATGAGCAGTTCTTC
CDR3aa: CASSLLGTGIAYNEQFF
len: 17
j_gene: TRBJ2-1
abundance: .
v_gene: TRBV18
d_gene: TRBD1

CDR3nt: TGTGCCAGCAGCTCCACAGGGGGAGCTTTCTTT
CDR3aa: CASSSTGGAFF
len: 11
j_gene: TRBJ1-1
abundance: .
v_gene: TRBV11-2
d_gene: TRBD1

CDR3nt: TGCGCCAGCAGCTTGACTGCTAACTCCTACAATGAGCAGTTCTTC
CDR3aa: CASSLTANSYNEQFF
len: 15
j_gene: TRBJ2-1
abundance: .
v_gene: TRBV5-1
d_gene: .

CDR3nt: TGTGCCAGCAGTCCGGACGGTAATCAGCCCCAGCATTTT
CDR3aa: CASSPDGNQPQHF
len: 13
j_gene: TRBJ1-5
abundance: .
v_gene: TRBV9
d_gene: .

CDR3nt: TGTGCCAGCAGCCAACCTGGTTTGAACACTGAAGCTTTCTTT
CDR3aa: CASSQPGLNTEAFF
len: 14
j_gene: TRBJ1-1
abundance: .
v_gene: TRBV7-6
d_gene: .

CDR3nt: TGTGCCAGCTCACCATCCTCAGGGCCTAGCAATCAGCCCCAGCATTTT
CDR3aa: CASSPSSGPSNQPQHF
len: 16
j_gene: TRBJ1-5
abundance: few
v_gene: TRBV18
d_gene: .

CDR3nt: TGTGCCAGCAGTGAAGAGAGCTCCTATAATTCACCCCTCCACTTT
CDR3aa: CASSEESSYNSPLHF
len: 15
j_gene: TRBJ1-6
abundance: few
v_gene: TRBV6-1
d_gene: .

CDR3nt: TGTGCCACCAGCTCTAGACTAGCGGGAGCCACCGGGGAGCTGTTTTTT
CDR3aa: CATSSRLAGATGELFF
len: 16
j_gene: TRBJ2-2
abundance: .
v_gene: TRBV15
d_gene: TRBD2

CDR3nt: TGTGCCAGCACAGGCGGGAGGGGCCCAGATACGCAGTATTTT
CDR3aa: CASTGGRGPDTQYF
len: 14
j_gene: TRBJ2-3
abundance: .
v_gene: TRBV2
d_gene: TRBD2

CDR3nt: TGTGCCAGCAGCTCTATTAGGGTTAGGGATTCACCCCTCCACTTT
CDR3aa: CASSSIRVRDSPLHF
len: 15
j_gene: TRBJ1-6
abundance: once
v_gene: TRBV7-8
d_gene: .

CDR3nt: TGTGCCAGCAGCTCCGGTGTCGAAAACACCATATATTTT
CDR3aa: CASSSGVENTIYF
len: 13
j_gene: TRBJ1-3
abundance: .
v_gene: TRBV9
d_gene: .

CDR3nt: TGTGCCAGCAGCAAGCCCCCTAAAAAAACTAGCGGGAGTCGTTGTGGAGAGCAGTACTTC
CDR3aa: CASSKPPKKTSGSRCGEQYF
len: 20
j_gene: TRBJ2-7
abundance: .
v_gene: TRBV21-1
d_gene: .

CDR3nt: TGTGCCAGCAGCTTCTTCGGGCGGGGGCCTCTAGGAGACGAGCAGTACTTC
CDR3aa: CASSFFGRGPLGDEQYF
len: 17
j_gene: TRBJ2-7
abundance: .
v_gene: TRBV7-9
d_gene: .

CDR3nt: TGTGCCAGCAGCTTACCTAGCGTGACAGGGGCTGGGGCCAACGTCCTGACTTTC
CDR3aa: CASSLPSVTGAGANVLTF
len: 18
j_gene: TRBJ2-6
abundance: .
v_gene: TRBV7-8
d_gene: TRBD1